Reported below is one T cell receptor (beta chain). Antigen specificity is unknown. This entry belongs to a study of graft-versus-host responses after intestinal transplantation. Study in general: The transplants performed in recipients were multivisceral, liver-intestinal, or isolated intestinal. Every recipient had anti-thymocyte globulin induction and 2 to 4 years of tacrolimus plus steroids. Study-wide points: Circulating GvH clones peaking coincided with falling HvG clones soon after transplant. Graft-donor T cell macrochimerism coincided with high graft-versus-host to host-versus-graft clonal ratios in allografts.

V was clipped by 3 bases and J by 5 bases; unmatched bases: 12. The CDR3 extends over 17 amino acids. The germline V gene has CDR1 SGDLS and CDR2 YYNGEE. Here immunoSEQ multiplex PCR was the method, and the copy in TCRdb shows in-frame clones only, minus some. The sample shows some 86,000 clones, about nine tenths of them seen only once. The gene calls are TRBV9 and TRBJ2-5; 11 bases map to TRBD2. Here the sequenced sample was unstimulated CD4+ T cells sorted from spleen or lymph node cells, taken before transplant. The receptor was isolated from a human donor who was the organ donor for an intestinal transplant. The CDR3: CASSGGGSGLAAETQYF. CDR3 coding DNA: TGTGCCAGCAGCGGCGGCGGATCGGGACTAGCGGCGGAGACCCAGTACTTC.